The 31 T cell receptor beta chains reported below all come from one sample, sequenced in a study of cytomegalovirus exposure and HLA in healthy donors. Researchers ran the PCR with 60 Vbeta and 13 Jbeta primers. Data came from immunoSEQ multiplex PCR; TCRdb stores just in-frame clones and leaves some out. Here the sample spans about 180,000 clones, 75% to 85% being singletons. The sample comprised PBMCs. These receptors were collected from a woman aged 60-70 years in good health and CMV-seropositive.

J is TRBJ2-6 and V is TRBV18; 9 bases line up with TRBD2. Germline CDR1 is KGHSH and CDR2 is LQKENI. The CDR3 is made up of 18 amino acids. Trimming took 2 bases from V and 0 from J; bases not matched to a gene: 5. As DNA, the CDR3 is TGTGCCAGCTCACCATGGCTAGCGGGGTCCTCTGGGGCCAACGTCCTGACTTTC. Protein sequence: CASSPWLAGSSGANVLTF.

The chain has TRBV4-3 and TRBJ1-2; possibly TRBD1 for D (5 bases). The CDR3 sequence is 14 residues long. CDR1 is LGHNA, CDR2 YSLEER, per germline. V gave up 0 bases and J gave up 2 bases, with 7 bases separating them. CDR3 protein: CASSQDNRNYGYTF. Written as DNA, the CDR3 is TGCGCCAGCAGCCAAGATAACAGGAACTATGGCTACACCTTC.

The CDR3 sequence: CASSLRGSGRSYEQYF. CDR3 DNA sequence: TGTGCCAGCAGCTTGAGGGGGAGCGGACGCTCCTACGAGCAGTACTTC. V is TRBV5-6 and J is TRBJ2-7; a possible D gene is TRBD1 (6 bases). The germline V and J ends were trimmed by 1 base and 0 bases, with 14 bases remaining between them. This CDR3 region has 16 residues. The germline gives CDR1 SGHDT, CDR2 YYEEEE.

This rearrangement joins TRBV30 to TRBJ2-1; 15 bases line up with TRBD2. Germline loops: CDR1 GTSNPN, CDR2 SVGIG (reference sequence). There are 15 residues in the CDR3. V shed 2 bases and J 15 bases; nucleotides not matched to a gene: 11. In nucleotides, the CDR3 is TGTGCCTGGAGTAGGACTAGCGGGAGGGTCCTAAGCGTGTTCTTC. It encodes CAWSRTSGRVLSVFF.

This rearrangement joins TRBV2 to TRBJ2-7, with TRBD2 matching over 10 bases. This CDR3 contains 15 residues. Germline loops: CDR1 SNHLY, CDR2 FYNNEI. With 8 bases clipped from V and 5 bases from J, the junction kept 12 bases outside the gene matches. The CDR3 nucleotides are TGTGCCAGCTTCAGGGATTCTAGCGGGAGTAACGAGCAGTACTTC. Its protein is CASFRDSSGSNEQYF.

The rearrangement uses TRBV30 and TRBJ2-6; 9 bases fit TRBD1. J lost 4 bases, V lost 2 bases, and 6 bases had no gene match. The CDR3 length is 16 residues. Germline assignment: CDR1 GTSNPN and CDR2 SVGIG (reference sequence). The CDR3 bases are TGTGCCTGGAGTCCACAGGGGGCGCTGGGGGCCAACGTCCTGACTTTC. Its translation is CAWSPQGALGANVLTF.

For the CDR3, the DNA is TGTGCCAGCAGTTTGGGGGCGAGCACCGGGGAGCTGTTTTTT. It yields the protein CASSLGASTGELFF. The J gene is TRBJ2-2, the V gene TRBV28; a possible D gene is TRBD1 (6 bases). CDR1 is MDHEN and CDR2 is SYDVKM in the germline V gene. V was pared by 3 bases and J by 4 bases, with 9 bases between. The CDR3 loop spans 14 amino acids.

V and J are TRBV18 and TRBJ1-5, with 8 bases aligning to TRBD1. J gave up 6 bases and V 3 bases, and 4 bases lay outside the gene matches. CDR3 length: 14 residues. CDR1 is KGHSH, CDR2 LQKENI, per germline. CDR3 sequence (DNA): TGTGCCAGCTCACCGTACAGGGGGGGTCAGCCCCAGCATTTT. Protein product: CASSPYRGGQPQHF.

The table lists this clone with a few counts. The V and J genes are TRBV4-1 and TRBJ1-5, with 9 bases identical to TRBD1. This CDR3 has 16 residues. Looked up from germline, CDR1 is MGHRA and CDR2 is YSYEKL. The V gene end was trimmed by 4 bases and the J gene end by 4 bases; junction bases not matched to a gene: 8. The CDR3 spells CASSPGSGTGNQPQHF. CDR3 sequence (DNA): TGCGCCAGCAGCCCCGGGTCCGGGACAGGGAATCAGCCCCAGCATTTT.

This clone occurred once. The CDR3 coding sequence is TGTGCCAGCAGAACGCGCCTGGGGAGTTCAGATACGCAGTATTTT. Translating gives CASRTRLGSSDTQYF. This chain connects TRBV6-5 to TRBJ2-3, with a possible D match to TRBD2 (5 bases). Germline V CDR1 and CDR2: MNHEY, SVGAGI. The CDR3 runs 15 residues. V was trimmed by 6 bases and J by 4 bases, leaving 17 bases between them.

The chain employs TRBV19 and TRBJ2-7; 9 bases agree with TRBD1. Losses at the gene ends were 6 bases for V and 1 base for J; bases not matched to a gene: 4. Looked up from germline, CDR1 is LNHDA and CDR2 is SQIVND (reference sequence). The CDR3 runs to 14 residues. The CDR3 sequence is CASRLTGGSYEQYF. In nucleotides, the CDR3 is TGTGCCAGTAGACTGACAGGGGGGTCCTACGAGCAGTACTTC.

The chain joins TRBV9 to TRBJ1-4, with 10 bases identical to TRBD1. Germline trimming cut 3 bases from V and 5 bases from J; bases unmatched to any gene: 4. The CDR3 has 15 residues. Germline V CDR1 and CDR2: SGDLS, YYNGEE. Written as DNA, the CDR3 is TGTGCCAGCAGCGCACCGGGACAGGGGAATGAAAAACTGTTTTTT. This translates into CASSAPGQGNEKLFF.

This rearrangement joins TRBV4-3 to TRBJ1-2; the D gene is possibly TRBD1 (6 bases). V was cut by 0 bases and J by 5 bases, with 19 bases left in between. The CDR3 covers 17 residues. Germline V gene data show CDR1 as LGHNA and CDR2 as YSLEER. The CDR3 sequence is CASSQEPGGGREYGYTF. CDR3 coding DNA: TGCGCCAGCAGCCAAGAACCGGGAGGGGGACGAGAATATGGCTACACCTTC.

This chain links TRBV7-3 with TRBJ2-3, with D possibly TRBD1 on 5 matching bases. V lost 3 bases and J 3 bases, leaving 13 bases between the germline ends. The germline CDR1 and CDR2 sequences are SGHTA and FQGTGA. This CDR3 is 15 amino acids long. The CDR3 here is CASSFTGARTDTQYF. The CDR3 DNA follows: TGTGCCAGCAGCTTTACTGGGGCCCGAACAGATACGCAGTATTTT.

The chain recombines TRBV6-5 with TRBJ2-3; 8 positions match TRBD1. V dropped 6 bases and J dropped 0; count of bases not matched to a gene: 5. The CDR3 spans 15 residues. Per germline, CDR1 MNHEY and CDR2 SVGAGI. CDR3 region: CASSRTGLSTDTQYF. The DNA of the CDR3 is TGTGCCAGCAGCCGGACAGGGCTTAGCACAGATACGCAGTATTTT.

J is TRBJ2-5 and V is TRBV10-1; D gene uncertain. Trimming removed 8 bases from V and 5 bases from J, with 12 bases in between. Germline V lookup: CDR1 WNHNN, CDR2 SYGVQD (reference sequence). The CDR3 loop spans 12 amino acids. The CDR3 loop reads CASPTVRETQYF. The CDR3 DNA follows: TGCGCCAGCCCAACGGTGCGGGAGACCCAGTACTTC.

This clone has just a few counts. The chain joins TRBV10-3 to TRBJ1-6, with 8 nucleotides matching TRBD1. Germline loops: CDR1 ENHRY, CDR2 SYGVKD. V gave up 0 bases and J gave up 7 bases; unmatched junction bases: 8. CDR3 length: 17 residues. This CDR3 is CAISESTGGPTNSPLHF. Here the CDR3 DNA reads TGTGCCATCAGTGAGTCTACAGGGGGTCCGACCAATTCACCCCTCCACTTT.

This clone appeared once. In DNA form, the CDR3 reads TGTGCCAGCAGCTTAGGACTAGCCTTATACAATGAGCAGTTCTTC. Translating gives CASSLGLALYNEQFF. The chain employs TRBV7-3 and TRBJ2-1; TRBD2 matches 8 bases. Germline V gene lookup returns CDR1 SGHTA and CDR2 FQGTGA. The CDR3 is 15 amino acids. The V gene end was trimmed by 2 bases and the J gene end by 4 bases; junction bases not matched to a gene: 4. Supplemented by reference TRBV7-3 and TRBJ2-1, the full variable domain reads GAGVSQTPSNKVTEKGKYVELRCDPISGHTALYWYRQSLGQGPEFLIYFQGTGAADDSGLPNDRFFAVRPEGSVSTLKIQRTERGDSAVYLCASSLGLALYNEQFFGPGTRLTVL.

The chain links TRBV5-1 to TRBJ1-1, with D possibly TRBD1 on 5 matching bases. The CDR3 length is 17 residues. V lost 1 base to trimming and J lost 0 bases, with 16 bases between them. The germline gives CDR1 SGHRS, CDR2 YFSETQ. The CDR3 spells CASSLTTVGSMNTEAFF. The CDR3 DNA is TGCGCCAGCAGCTTGACGACAGTTGGGTCCATGAACACTGAAGCTTTCTTT.

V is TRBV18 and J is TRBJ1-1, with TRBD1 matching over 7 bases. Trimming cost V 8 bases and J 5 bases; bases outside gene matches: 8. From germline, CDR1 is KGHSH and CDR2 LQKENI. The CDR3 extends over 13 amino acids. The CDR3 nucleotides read TGTGCCAGCCGATCGACAGGGAGGACTGAAGCTTTCTTT. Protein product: CASRSTGRTEAFF.

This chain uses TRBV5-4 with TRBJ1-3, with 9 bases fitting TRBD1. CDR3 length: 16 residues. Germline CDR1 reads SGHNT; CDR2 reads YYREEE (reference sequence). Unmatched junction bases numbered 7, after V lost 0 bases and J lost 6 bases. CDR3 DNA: TGTGCCAGCAGCTTGGTGGGCCGGACAGGGGAAAACACCATATATTTT. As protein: CASSLVGRTGENTIYF.

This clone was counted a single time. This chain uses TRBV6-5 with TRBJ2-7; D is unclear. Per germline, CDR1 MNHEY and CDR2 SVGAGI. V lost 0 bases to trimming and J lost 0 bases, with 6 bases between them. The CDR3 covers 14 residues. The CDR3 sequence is CASSYSPSSYEQYF. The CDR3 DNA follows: TGTGCCAGCAGTTACTCGCCGAGCTCCTACGAGCAGTACTTC.

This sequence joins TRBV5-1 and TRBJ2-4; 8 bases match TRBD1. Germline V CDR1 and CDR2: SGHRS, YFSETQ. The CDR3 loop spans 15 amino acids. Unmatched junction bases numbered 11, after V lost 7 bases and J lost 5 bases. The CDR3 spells CASGAGGQGENIQYF. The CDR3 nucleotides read TGCGCCAGCGGAGCCGGAGGACAGGGAGAAAACATTCAGTACTTC.

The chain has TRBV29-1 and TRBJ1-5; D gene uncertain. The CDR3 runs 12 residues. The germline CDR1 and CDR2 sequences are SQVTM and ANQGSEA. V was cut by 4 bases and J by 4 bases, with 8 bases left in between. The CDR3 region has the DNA TGCAGCGTTGGAGGGTGGAATCAGCCCCAGCATTTT. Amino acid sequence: CSVGGWNQPQHF.

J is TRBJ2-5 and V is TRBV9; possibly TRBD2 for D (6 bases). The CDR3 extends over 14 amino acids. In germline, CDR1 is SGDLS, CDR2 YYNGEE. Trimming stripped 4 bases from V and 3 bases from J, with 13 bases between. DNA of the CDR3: TGTGCCAGCAGCTCGGGGACTGGGAAAGAGACCCAGTACTTC. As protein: CASSSGTGKETQYF.

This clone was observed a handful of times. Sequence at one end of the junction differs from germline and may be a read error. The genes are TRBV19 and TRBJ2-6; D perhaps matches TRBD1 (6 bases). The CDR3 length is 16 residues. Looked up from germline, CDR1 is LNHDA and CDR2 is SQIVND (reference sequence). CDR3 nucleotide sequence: TGTGCCAGTACCATAGCGACAGGCCCCGGGGCCAACGGCCTGACTTTC. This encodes CASTIATGPGANGLTF.

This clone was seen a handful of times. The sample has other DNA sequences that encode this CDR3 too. The CDR3 reads CASSIRGNNQPQHF. CDR3 in DNA: TGTGCCAGTAGTATTAGAGGGAACAATCAGCCCCAGCATTTT. The J gene is TRBJ1-5, the V gene TRBV19; D unresolved. Germline CDR1 LNHDA, CDR2 SQIVND (reference sequence). V was cut by 3 bases and J by 3 bases, with 9 bases left in between. The CDR3 has 14 amino acids.

CDR3: CASSFGTFGQPQHF. CDR3 sequence (DNA): TGCGCCAGCAGCTTCGGGACATTCGGTCAGCCCCAGCATTTT. The chain employs TRBV5-1 and TRBJ1-5, with D possibly being TRBD1 (6 bases). The V gene's germline CDR1 is SGHRS and CDR2 YFSETQ. CDR3 length: 14 residues. Trimming cost V 2 bases and J 6 bases, with 12 bases left between them. Filled out from reference TRBV5-1 and TRBJ1-5, the complete variable domain reads KAGVTQTPRYLIKTRGQQVTLSCSPISGHRSVSWYQQTPGQGLQFLFEYFSETQRNKGNFPGRFSGRQFSNSRSEMNVSTLELGDSALYLCASSFGTFGQPQHFGDGTRLSIL.

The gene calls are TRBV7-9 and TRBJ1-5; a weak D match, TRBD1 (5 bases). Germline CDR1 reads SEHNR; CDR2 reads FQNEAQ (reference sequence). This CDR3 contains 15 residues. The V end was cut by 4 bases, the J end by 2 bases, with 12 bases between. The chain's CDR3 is CASSSGTHGNQPQHF. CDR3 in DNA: TGTGCCAGCAGCTCCGGGACTCACGGCAATCAGCCCCAGCATTTT.

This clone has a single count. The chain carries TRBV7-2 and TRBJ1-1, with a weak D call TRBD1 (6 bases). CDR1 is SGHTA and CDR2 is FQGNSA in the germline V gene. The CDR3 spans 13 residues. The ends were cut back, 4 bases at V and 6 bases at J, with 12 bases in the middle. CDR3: CASSSDRRSEAFF. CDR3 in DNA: TGTGCCAGCAGCTCAGACAGGAGGTCTGAAGCTTTCTTT.

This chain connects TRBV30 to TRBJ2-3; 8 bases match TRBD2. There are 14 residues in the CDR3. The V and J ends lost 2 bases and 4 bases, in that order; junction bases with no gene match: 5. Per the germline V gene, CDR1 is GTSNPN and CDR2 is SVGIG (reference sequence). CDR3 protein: CAWSYGGASDTQYF. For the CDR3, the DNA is TGTGCCTGGAGTTACGGGGGGGCATCAGATACGCAGTATTTT. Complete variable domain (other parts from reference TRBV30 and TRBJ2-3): SQTIHQWPATLVQPVGSPLSLECTVEGTSNPNLYWYRQAAGRGLQLLFYSVGIGQISSEVPQNLSASRPQDRQFILSSKKLLLSDSGFYLCAWSYGGASDTQYFGPGTRLTVL.